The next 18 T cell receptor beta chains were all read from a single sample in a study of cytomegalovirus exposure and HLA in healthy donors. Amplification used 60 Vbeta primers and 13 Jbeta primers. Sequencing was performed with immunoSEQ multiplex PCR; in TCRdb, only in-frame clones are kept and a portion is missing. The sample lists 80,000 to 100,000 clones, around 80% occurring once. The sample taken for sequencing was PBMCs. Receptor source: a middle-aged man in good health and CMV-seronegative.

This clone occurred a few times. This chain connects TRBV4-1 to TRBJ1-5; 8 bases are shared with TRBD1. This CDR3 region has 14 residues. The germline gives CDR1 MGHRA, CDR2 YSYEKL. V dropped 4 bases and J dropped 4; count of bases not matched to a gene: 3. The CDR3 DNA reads TGCGCCAGCAGCCCCGGGACAGGAAATCAGCCCCAGCATTTT. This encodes CASSPGTGNQPQHF.

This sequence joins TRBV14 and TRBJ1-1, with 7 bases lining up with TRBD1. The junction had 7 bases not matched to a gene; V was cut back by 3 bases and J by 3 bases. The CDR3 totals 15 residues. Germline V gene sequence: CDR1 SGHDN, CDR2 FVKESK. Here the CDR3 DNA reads TGTGCCAGCAGCCACAGAACCGGGACAGACACTGAAGCTTTCTTT. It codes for CASSHRTGTDTEAFF. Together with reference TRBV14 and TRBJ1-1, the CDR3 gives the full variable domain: EAGVTQFPSHSVIEKGQTVTLRCDPISGHDNLYWYRRVMGKEIKFLLHFVKESKQDESGMPNNRFLAERTGGTYSTLKVQPAELEDSGVYFCASSHRTGTDTEAFFGQGTRLTVV.

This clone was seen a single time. In DNA, the CDR3 is TGTGCCAGCAGCTTTGGTCGAGCTGATCAGCCCCAGCATTTT. Translation gives CASSFGRADQPQHF. The genes are TRBV7-9 and TRBJ1-5, with unresolved D. With 3 bases removed from V and 5 bases from J, the gap between germline ends came to 11 bases. The CDR3 is 14 residues long. Per the germline V gene, CDR1 is SEHNR and CDR2 is FQNEAQ (reference sequence).

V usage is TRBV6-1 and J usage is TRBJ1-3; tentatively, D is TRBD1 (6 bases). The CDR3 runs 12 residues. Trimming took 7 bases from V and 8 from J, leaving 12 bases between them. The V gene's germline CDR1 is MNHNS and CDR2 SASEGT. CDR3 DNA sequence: TGTGCCAGCAATCGACAGGCGGACACCATATATTTT. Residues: CASNRQADTIYF.

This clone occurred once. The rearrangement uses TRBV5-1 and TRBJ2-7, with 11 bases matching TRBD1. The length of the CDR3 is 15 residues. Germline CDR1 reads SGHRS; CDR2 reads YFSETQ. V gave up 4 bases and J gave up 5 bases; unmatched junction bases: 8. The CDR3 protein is CASSIGQGAINEQYF. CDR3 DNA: TGCGCCAGCAGCATAGGACAGGGGGCTATCAACGAGCAGTACTTC.

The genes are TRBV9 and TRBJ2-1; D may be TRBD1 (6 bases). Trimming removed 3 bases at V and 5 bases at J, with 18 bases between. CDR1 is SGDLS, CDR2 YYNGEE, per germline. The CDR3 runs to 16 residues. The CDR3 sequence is CASSGSGERNDNEQFF. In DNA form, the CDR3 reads TGTGCCAGCAGCGGCTCAGGGGAAAGGAACGACAATGAGCAGTTCTTC.

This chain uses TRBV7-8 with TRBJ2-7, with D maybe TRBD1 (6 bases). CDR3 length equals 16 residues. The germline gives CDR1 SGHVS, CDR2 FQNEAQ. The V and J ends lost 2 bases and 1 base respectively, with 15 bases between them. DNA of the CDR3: TGTGCCAGCAGCTTATTAGGGGGACCGGGATCCTACGAGCAGTACTTC. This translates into CASSLLGGPGSYEQYF.

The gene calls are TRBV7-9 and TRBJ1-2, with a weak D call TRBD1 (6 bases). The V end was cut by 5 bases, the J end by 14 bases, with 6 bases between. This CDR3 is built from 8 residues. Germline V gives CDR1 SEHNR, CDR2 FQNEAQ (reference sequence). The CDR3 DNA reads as TGTGCCAGCAGCCAGGGGACCTTC. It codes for CASSQGTF.

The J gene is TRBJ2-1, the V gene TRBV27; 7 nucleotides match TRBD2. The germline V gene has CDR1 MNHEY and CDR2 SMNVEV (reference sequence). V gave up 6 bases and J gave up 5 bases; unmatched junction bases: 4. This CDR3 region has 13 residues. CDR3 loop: CASSRGGNNEQFF. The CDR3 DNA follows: TGTGCCAGCAGCCGCGGGGGAAACAATGAGCAGTTCTTC.

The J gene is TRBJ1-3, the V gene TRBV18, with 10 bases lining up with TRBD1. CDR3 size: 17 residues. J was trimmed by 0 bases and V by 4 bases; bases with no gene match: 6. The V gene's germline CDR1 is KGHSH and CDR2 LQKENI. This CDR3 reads CASSRPGQGPSGNTIYF. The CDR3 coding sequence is TGTGCCAGCTCACGACCGGGACAGGGGCCCTCTGGAAACACCATATATTTT. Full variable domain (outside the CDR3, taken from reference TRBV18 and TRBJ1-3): NAGVMQNPRHLVRRRGQEARLRCSPMKGHSHVYWYRQLPEEGLKFMVYLQKENIIDESGMPKERFSAEFPKEGPSILRIQQVVRGDSAAYFCASSRPGQGPSGNTIYFGEGSWLTVV.

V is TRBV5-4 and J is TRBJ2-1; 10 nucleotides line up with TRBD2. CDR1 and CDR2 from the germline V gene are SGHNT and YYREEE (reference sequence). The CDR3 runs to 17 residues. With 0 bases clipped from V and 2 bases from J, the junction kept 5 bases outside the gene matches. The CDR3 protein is CASSLAPSGGTYNEQFF. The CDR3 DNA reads TGTGCCAGCAGCTTGGCGCCTAGCGGGGGCACCTACAATGAGCAGTTCTTC.

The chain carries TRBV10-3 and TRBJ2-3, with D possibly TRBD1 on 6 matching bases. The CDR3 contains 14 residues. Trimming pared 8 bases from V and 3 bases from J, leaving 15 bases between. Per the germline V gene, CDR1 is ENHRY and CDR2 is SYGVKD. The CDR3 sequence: CAIGKGQGTDTQYF. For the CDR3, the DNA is TGTGCCATCGGCAAAGGGCAGGGGACAGATACGCAGTATTTT.

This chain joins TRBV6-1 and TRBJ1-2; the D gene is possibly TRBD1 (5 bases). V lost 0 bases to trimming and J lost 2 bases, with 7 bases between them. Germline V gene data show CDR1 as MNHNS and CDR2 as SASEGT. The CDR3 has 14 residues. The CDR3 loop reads CASSEAGGNYGYTF. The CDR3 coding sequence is TGTGCCAGCAGTGAAGCGGGGGGAAACTATGGCTACACCTTC.

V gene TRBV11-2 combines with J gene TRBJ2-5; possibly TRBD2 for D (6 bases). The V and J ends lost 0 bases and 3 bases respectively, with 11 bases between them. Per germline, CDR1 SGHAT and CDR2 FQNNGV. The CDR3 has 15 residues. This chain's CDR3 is CASSLDLWGEETQYF. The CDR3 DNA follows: TGTGCCAGCAGCTTAGATCTATGGGGGGAAGAGACCCAGTACTTC.

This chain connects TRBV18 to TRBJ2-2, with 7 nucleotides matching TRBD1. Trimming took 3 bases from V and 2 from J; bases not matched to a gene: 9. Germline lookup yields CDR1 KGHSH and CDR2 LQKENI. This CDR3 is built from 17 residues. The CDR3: CASSPLRTGRNTGELFF. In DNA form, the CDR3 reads TGTGCCAGCTCACCCCTACGGACAGGCCGAAACACCGGGGAGCTGTTTTTT.

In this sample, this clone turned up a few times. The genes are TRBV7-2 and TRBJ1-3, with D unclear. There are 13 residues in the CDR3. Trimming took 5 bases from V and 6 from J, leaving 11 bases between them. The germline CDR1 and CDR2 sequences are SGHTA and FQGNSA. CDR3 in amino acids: CASSENLLNTIYF. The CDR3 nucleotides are TGTGCCAGCAGCGAAAATTTACTAAACACCATATATTTT.

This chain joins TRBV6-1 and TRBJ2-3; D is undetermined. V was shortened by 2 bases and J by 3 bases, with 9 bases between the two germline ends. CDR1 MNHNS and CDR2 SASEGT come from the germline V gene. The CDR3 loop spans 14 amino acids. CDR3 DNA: TGTGCCAGCAGTGAATCACTCCAAACAGATACGCAGTATTTT. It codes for CASSESLQTDTQYF.

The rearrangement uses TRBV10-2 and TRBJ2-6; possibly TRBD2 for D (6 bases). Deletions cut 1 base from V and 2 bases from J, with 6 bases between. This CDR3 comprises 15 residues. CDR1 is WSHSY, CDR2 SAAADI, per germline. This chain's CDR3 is CASSEWGAGANVLTF. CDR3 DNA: TGCGCCAGCAGTGAGTGGGGGGCTGGGGCCAACGTCCTGACTTTC.